This TCR beta chain came from a study of T cells in Graves' hyperthyroidism and ophthalmopathy. Trimming cost V 6 bases and J 4 bases; bases outside gene matches: 7. CDR3 length equals 15 residues. Per germline, CDR1 SGHDT and CDR2 YYEEEE. Subjects with ophthalmopathy showed a Clinical Activity Score no lower than 3, a NOSPECS grade no lower than 4, and a duration shorter than 3 months. Patients showing uncontrolled infection, other autoimmune disease, pregnancy or lactation were ineligible. PBMCs were collected from an approximately 9 ml volume of fresh peripheral blood. Template material for amplifying TCR beta CDR3 regions consisted of RNA transcripts. The study used the HTBI primer set for a first-round RT-PCR of the TCR CDR3. TCRdb processed the multiplex PCR reads anew with MiXCR; each CDR3 protein has one entry. This sample has about 610,000 distinct CDR3 sequences, with under 15% found just once.

This clonotype came up a few times. V and J are TRBV5-6 and TRBJ2-6, with TRBD1 matching 7 bases. The sequence was collected from a woman aged 40 to 50 with Graves' ophthalmopathy. Material for sequencing was blood. CDR3 nucleotide sequence: TGTGCCAGCACCCTTCGGACAGGCGGGGCCAACGTCCTGACTTTC. The encoded protein is CASTLRTGGANVLTF.